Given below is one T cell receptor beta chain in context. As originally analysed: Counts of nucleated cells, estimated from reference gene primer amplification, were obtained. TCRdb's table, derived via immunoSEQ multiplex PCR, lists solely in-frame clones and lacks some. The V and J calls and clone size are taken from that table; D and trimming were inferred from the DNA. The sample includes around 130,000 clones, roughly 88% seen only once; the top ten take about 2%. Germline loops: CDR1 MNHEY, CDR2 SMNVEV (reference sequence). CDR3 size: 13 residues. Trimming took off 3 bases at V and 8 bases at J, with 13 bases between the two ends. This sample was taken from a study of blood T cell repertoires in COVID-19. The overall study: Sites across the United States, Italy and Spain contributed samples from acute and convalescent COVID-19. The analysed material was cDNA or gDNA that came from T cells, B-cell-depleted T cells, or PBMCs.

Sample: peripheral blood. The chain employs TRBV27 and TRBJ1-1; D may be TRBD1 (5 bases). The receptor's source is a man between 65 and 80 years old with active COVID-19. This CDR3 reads CASSFSGVREAFF. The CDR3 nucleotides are TGTGCCAGCAGTTTCTCGGGGGTAAGGGAAGCTTTCTTT.